This T cell receptor beta chain was captured in a study of chronic HIV infection and antiretroviral therapy. CDR3 size: 15 residues. Germline V gene lookup returns CDR1 MDHEN and CDR2 SYDVKM. Between the trimmed V and J ends, which lost 7 bases and 2 bases, there was a span of 17 bases. TCRdb reanalysed the 5' RACE reads using MiXCR and keeps one entry per CDR3 protein. The data hold some 43,000 distinct CDR3 sequences, with approximately 19% observed a single time. The source of this sequence is an adult who had HIV and had not received antiretroviral therapy, or was an uninfected healthy control (not recorded which). Sequencing was carried out using peripheral blood. This chain links TRBV28 with TRBJ2-5, with unresolved D. For the CDR3, the DNA is TGTGCCAGCACCCTAAGCTCGGTAATACAAGAGACCCAGTACTTC. It encodes CASTLSSVIQETQYF. Full variable domain (remainder filled in from reference TRBV28 and TRBJ2-5): DVKVTQSSRYLVKRTGEKVFLECVQDMDHENMFWYRQDPGLGLRLIYFSYDVKMKEKGDIPEGYSVSREKKERFSLILESASTNQTSMYLCASTLSSVIQETQYFGPGTRLLVL.